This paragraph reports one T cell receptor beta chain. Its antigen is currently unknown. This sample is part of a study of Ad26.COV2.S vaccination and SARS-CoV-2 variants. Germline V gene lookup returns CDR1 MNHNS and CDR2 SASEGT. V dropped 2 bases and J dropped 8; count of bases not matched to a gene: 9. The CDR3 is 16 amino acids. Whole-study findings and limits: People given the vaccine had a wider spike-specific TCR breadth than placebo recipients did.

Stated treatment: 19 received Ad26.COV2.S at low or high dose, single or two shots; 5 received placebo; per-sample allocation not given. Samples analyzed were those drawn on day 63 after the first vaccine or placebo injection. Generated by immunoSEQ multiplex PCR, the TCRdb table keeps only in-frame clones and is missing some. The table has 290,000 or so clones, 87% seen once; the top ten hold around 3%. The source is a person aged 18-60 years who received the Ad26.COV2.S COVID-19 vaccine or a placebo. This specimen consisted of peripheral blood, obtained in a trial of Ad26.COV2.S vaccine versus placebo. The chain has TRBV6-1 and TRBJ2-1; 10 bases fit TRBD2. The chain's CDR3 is CASSEWGLAISDEQFF. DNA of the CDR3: TGTGCCAGCAGTGAATGGGGACTAGCGATAAGTGATGAGCAGTTCTTC.